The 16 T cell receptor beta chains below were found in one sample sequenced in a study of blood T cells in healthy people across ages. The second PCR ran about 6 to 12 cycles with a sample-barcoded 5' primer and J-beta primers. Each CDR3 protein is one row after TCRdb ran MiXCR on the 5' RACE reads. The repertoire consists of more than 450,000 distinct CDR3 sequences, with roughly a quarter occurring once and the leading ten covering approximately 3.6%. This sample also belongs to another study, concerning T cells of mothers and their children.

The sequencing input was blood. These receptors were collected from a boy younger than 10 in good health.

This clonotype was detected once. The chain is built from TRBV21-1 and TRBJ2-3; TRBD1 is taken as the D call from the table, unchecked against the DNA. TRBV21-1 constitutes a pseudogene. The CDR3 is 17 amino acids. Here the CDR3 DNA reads TGTGCCAGCACCCGGGGCGGAATGGGAACTAGCACAGATACGCAGTATTTT. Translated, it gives CASTRGGMGTSTDTQYF.

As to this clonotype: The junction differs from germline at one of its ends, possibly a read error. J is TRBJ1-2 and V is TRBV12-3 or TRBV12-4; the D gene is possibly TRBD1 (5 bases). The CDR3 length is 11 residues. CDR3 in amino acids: CASSLEGTFLF. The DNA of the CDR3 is TGTGCCAGCAGTTTGGAAGGGACCTTCCTCTTC.

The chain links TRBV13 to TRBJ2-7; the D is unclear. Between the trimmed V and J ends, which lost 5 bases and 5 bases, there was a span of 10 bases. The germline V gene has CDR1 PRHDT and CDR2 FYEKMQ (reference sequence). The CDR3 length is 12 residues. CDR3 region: CASSQTWNEQYF. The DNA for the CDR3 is TGTGCCAGCAGCCAGACCTGGAACGAGCAGTACTTC.

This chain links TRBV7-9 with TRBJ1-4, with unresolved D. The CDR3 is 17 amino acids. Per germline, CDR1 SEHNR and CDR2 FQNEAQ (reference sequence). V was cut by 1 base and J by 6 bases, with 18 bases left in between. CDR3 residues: CASSLGVGGYRDEKLFF. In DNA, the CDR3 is TGTGCCAGCAGCTTAGGAGTCGGAGGGTATCGGGATGAAAAACTGTTTTTT.

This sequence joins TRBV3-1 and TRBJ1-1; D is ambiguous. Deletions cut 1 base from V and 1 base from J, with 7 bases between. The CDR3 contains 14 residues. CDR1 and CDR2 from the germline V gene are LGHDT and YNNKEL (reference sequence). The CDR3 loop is CASSQGVKNTEAFF. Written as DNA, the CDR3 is TGTGCCAGCAGCCAAGGGGTCAAGAACACTGAAGCTTTCTTT.

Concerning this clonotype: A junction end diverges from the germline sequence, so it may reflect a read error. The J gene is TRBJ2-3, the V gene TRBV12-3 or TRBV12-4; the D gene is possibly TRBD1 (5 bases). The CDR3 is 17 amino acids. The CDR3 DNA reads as TGTGCCAGCAGTTTCGACCTAGGGATAGGGGCCACAGATACGGAGTATTTT. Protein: CASSFDLGIGATDTEYF.

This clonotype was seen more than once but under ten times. The CDR3 sequence is CATSRFGTSGYSRTDTQYF. CDR3 bases: TGTGCCACCAGCAGGTTCGGGACTAGCGGATACTCTCGCACAGATACGCAGTATTTT. V and J are TRBV15 and TRBJ2-3, with 11 bases aligning to TRBD2. The CDR3 sequence is 19 residues long. Germline trimming cut 3 bases from V and 1 base from J; bases unmatched to any gene: 12. Germline V gene lookup returns CDR1 LNHNV and CDR2 YYDKDF (reference sequence).

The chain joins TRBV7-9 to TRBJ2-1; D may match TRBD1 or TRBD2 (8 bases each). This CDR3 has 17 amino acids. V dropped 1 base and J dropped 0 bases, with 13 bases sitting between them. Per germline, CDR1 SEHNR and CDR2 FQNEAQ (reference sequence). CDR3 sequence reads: CASSLGTGTSSYNEQFF. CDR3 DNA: TGTGCCAGCAGCTTAGGGACAGGGACTAGCTCCTACAATGAGCAGTTCTTC.

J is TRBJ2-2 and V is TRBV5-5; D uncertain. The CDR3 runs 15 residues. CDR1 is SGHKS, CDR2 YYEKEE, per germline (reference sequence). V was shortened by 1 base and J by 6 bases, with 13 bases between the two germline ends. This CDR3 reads CASSLIRNRAGELFF. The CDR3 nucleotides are TGTGCCAGCAGCTTGATCCGGAATAGGGCCGGGGAGCTGTTTTTT.

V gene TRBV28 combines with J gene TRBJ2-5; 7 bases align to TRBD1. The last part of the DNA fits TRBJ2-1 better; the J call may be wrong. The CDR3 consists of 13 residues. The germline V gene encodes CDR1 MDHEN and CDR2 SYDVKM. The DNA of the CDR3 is TGTGCCAGCAGACAGGGGATCAGCAATGAGCAGTTCTTC. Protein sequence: CASRQGISNEQFF.

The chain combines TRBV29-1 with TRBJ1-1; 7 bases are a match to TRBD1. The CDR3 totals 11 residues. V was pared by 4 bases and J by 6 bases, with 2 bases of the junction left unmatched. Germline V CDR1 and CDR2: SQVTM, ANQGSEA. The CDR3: CSVGTGAEAFF. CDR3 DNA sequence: TGCAGCGTTGGGACAGGTGCTGAAGCTTTCTTT.

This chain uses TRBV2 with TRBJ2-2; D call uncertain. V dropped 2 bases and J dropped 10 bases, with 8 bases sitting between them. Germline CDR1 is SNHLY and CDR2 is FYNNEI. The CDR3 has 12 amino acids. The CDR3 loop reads CASSEYLTELFF. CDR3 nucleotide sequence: TGTGCCAGCAGTGAATATTTGACGGAGCTGTTTTTT.

The CDR3 nucleotides read TGCAGCGACACAGGGGCTAACTATGGCTACACCTTC. This sequence encodes CSDTGANYGYTF. The chain links TRBV29-1 to TRBJ1-2, with 7 bases aligning to TRBD1. The germline V gene has CDR1 SQVTM and CDR2 ANQGSEA. J lost 0 bases, V lost 7 bases, and 2 bases had no gene match. The CDR3 has 12 amino acids.

CDR3 in amino acids: CASSLASDNSPLHF. In DNA form, the CDR3 reads TGTGCCAGCAGTTTAGCCAGTGATAATTCACCCCTCCACTTT. The chain uses TRBV12-3 or TRBV12-4 and TRBJ1-6; unclear D gene. Trimming left V 0 bases short and J 5 bases short, with 5 bases between. The CDR3 length is 14 residues.

The CDR3 reads CSARDQDRVSYEQYF. CDR3 coding DNA: TGCAGTGCTAGAGATCAAGACAGGGTGTCCTACGAGCAGTACTTC. V gene TRBV20-1 combines with J gene TRBJ2-7; 7 bases match TRBD1. This CDR3 comprises 15 residues. Germline loops: CDR1 DFQATT, CDR2 SNEGSKA (reference sequence). J lost 1 base, V lost 0 bases, and 6 bases had no gene match.

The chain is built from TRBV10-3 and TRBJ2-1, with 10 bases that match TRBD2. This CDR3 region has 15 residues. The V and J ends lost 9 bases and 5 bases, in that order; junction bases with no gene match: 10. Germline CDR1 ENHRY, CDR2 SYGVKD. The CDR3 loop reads CAIATSGQSNNEQFF. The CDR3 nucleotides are TGTGCCATAGCGACTAGCGGGCAGAGTAACAATGAGCAGTTCTTC.